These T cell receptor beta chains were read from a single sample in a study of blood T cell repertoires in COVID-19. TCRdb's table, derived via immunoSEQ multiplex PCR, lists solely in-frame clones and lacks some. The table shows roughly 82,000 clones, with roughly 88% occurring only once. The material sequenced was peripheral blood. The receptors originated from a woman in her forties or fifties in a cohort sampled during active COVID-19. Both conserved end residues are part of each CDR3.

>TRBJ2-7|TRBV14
CASSQILAAYEQYF
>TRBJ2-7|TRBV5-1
CASSLSTSNYEQYF
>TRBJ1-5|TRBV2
CASTTGGWQPQHF
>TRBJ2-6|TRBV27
CASSLWAVSLSGANVLTF
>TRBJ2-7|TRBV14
CASSHQTGRYEQYF
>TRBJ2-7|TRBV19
CASSRLAGAEQYF
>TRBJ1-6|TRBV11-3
CASSLNGGGNSPLHF
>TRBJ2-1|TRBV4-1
CASSQVSGTYNEQFF
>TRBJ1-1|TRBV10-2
CASRRGMSTEAFF
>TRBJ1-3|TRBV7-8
CASSSRDQRGNTIYF
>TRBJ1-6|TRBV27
CASSFATGTNSPLHF
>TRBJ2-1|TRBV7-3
CASSPFQREDNEQFF
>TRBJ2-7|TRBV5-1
CASSSSGSEVEQYF
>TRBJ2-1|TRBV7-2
CASSPRGSSYNEQFF
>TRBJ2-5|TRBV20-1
CSASSGRYF
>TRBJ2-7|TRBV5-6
CASSFYSSYEQYF
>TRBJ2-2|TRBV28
CATSLLAGGWTGELFF
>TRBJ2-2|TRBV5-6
CASSPTGTSGVSGELFF
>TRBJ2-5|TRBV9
CASSTRGDETQYF
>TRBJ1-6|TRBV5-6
CASSSRRQGKPSPLHF
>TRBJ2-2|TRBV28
CASSLHGRASTGELFF
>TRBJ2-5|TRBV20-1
CSAPGQETQYF
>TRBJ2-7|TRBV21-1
CASSIGTGDREQYF
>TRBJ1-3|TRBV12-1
CASTALGRENTIYF
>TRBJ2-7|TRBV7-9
CASSLVQAYEQYF
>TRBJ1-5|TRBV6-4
CASSPAGGYQPQHF
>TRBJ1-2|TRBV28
CASSLTHLQGGYGYTF
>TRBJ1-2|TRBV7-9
CASSLATASYGYTF
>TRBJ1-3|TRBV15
CATSRDKGASTIYF
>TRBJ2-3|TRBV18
CASSRDRGQDTQYF
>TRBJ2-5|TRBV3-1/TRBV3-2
CASSQGLGLAGGETQYF
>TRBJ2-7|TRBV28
CASISGDISYEQYF
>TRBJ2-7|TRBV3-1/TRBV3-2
CASSQDRLAGDYEQYF
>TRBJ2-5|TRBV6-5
CASSLDRRQETQYF
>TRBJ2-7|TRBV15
CATSAGSRHEQYF
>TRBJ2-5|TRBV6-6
CASSYQDRVQETQYF
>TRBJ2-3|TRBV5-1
CASSRAGDGADTQYF
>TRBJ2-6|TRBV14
CASSQRGQSGANVLTF
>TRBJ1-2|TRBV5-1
CASSPGISYGYTF
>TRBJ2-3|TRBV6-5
CASEGGTIPTDTQYF
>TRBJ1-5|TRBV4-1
CASSQAGQPQHF
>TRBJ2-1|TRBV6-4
CASILAVSSYNEQFF
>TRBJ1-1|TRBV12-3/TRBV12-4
CASSLGGPEAFF
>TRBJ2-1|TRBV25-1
CASSDILAGYNEQFF
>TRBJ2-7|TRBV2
CASRQLLGPGEQYF
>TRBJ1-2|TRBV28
CASSEQVDRNYGYTF
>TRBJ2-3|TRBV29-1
CSLARREGTDTQYF
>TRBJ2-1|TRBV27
CASSGQDSLYNEQFF
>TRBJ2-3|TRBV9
CASSPRRGGAGTDTQYF
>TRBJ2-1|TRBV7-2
CASSLMEDNEQFF
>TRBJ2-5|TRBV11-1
CASSFKRQQETQYF
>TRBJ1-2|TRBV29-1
CSVLSSRQRTRTPMGYGYTF
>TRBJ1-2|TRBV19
CASSDSANYGYTF